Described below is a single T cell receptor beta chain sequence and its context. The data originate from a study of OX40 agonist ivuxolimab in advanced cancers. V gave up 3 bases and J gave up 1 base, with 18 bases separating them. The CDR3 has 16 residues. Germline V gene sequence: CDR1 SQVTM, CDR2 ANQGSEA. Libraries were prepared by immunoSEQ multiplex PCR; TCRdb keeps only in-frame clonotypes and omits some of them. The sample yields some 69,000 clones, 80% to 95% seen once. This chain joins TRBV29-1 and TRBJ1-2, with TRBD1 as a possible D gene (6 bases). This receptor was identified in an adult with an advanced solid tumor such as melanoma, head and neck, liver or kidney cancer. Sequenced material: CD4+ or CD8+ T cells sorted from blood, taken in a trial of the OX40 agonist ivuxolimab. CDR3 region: CSVDVGGRGDNYGYTF. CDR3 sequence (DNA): TGCAGCGTTGATGTCGGGGGCCGGGGGGATAACTATGGCTACACCTTC.